A selection of T cell receptor beta chains follows, all from one sample in a study of blood T cell repertoires in COVID-19. This table comes from immunoSEQ multiplex PCR, and its TCRdb copy is limited to in-frame clones, with some not included. The table has hundreds of thousands of clones, 89% seen once. The sequencing sample was made of peripheral blood. The receptors here all came from a young man with COVID-19, enrolled during active disease. Each CDR3 is given with its conserved first and last residue. D genes are given only for firm matches. Size is omitted from some rows. Given values are once, few, many or a class for expanded clones.

>.|TRBJ1-2|.|TRBV5-1
TGCGCCAGCAGCAATCCTGGGTCAGGCTATGGCTACACCTTC
CASSNPGSGYGYTF
>TRBD1|TRBJ1-6|.|TRBV7-9
TGTGCCAGCAGCTCCCGGACAGGGAATAATTCACCCCTCCACTTT
CASSSRTGNNSPLHF
>TRBD2|TRBJ2-1|once|TRBV5-1
TGCGCCAGCAGCTCCGGGGGGGCGGGGAATGAGCAGTTCTTC
CASSSGGAGNEQFF
>.|TRBJ1-3|few|TRBV6-5
TGTGCCAGCAGGCTGGCCGGGAGTGGAAACACCATATATTTT
CASRLAGSGNTIYF
>.|TRBJ2-7|.|TRBV11-3
TGTGCCAGCAGCTTAGAATCGGCGGCCTCCTACGAGCAGTACTTC
CASSLESAASYEQYF
>.|TRBJ2-3|.|TRBV19
TGTGCCAGCAGACTAAAACTTAGCACAGATACGCAGTATTTT
CASRLKLSTDTQYF
>.|TRBJ2-3|.|TRBV11-3
TGTGCCAGCAGCTCCGGACTTGTCACAGATACGCAGTATTTT
CASSSGLVTDTQYF
>.|TRBJ2-7|.|TRBV6-1
TGTGCCAGCAGTGAATGGGCTGGACAATCCGAGCAGTACTTC
CASSEWAGQSEQYF
>.|TRBJ1-5|.|TRBV2
TGTGCCAGCAGGTTACAGGGAGGGAATAGCAATCAGCCCCAGCATTTT
CASRLQGGNSNQPQHF
>TRBD1|TRBJ1-5|.|TRBV6-6
TGTGCCAGCAGTCGCGGGACAGGGGTTTTTGGGCCCCAGCATTTT
CASSRGTGVFGPQHF
>.|TRBJ2-3|.|TRBV6-2/TRBV6-3
TGTGCCAGCAGCCGGGGAGGACTGTCTTTGGATACGCAGTATTTT
CASSRGGLSLDTQYF
>.|TRBJ2-2|.|TRBV11-2
TGTGCCAGCAGCACTTTTAGGAGGGGCCCAAATAACACCGGGGAGCTGTTTTTT
CASSTFRRGPNNTGELFF
>.|TRBJ1-5|.|TRBV4-1
TGCGCCAGCAGCCAAGCGCCGGGGAGCAATCAGCCCCAGCATTTT
CASSQAPGSNQPQHF
>TRBD2|TRBJ2-7|.|TRBV5-1
TGCGCCAGCAGCTTGGAAGCGGGAGTGAACGAGCAGTACTTC
CASSLEAGVNEQYF
>.|TRBJ1-5|.|TRBV5-5
TGTGCCAGCAGCTTGGATCCAGGGATAGTCAATCAGCCCCAGCATTTT
CASSLDPGIVNQPQHF
>.|TRBJ1-1|.|TRBV25-1
TGTGCCAGCAGTTTTGGGGGCGGTGAAGCTTTCTTT
CASSFGGGEAFF
>.|TRBJ1-1|.|TRBV29-1
TGCAGCGTTGTTCGGGGGGTCAACACTGAAGCTTTCTTT
CSVVRGVNTEAFF
>.|TRBJ1-1|.|TRBV29-1
TGCAGCGTTGAATCCAGGGTGGGCCCTGAAGCTTTCTTT
CSVESRVGPEAFF
>.|TRBJ2-7|.|TRBV5-6
TGTGCCAGCAGCCGGGACACTTCCTACGAGCAGTACTTC
CASSRDTSYEQYF
>TRBD1|TRBJ2-5|.|TRBV13
TGTGCCAGCAGCTCCCGACAGGGGGCAGAGACCCAGTACTTC
CASSSRQGAETQYF
>.|TRBJ1-1|.|TRBV5-1
TGCGCCAGCAGACTCACGACAGACAAGAACACTGAAGCTTTCTTT
CASRLTTDKNTEAFF
>TRBD2|TRBJ2-1|.|TRBV19
TGTGCCAGTAACCGTGGGACTAGGATCTACAATGAGCAGTTCTTC
CASNRGTRIYNEQFF
>TRBD2|TRBJ2-2|.|TRBV18
TGTGCCAGCTCACCACCCGGGACTACCCGGACAACCACCGGGGAGCTGTTTTTT
CASSPPGTTRTTTGELFF
>.|TRBJ1-5|.|TRBV27
TGTGCCAGCAGTTTAAGGGGTGGCCAGCCCCAGCATTTT
CASSLRGGQPQHF
>TRBD1|TRBJ2-1|.|TRBV24-1
TGTGCCACCAGTGCCCACGGGACAGGGCTAAATGAGCAGTTCTTC
CATSAHGTGLNEQFF
>TRBD1|TRBJ1-6|.|TRBV5-1
TGCGCCAGCAGCTTGGGGCAGGGGGCTCGGAATTCACCCCTCCACTTT
CASSLGQGARNSPLHF
>TRBD2|TRBJ2-1|.|TRBV28
TGTGCCAGCAGTCTCCCCGCTAGCGGGGGTAACAATGAGCAGTTCTTC
CASSLPASGGNNEQFF
>.|TRBJ2-1|.|TRBV5-5
TGTGCCAGCAGCCGACGCAGGGGGGATTCCGACAATGAGCAGTTCTTC
CASSRRRGDSDNEQFF
>.|TRBJ1-3|.|TRBV13
TGTGCCAGCAGCTTGGAGAGTAGAAACACCATATATTTT
CASSLESRNTIYF
>TRBD1|TRBJ2-5|.|TRBV3-1/TRBV3-2
TGTGCCAGCAGCCAAGTCCTGACAGGGGGTGGCAAGACCCAGTACTTC
CASSQVLTGGGKTQYF
>TRBD2|TRBJ2-2|.|TRBV5-1
TGCGCCAGCAGCTTGGTCGGGGTGCTCGCGGGGGGCAACACCGGGGAGCTGTTTTTT
CASSLVGVLAGGNTGELFF
>TRBD2|TRBJ2-1|once|TRBV14
TGTGCCAGCAGCCAAGAGCGGGGGGGCTACAATGAGCAGTTCTTC
CASSQERGGYNEQFF
>TRBD2|TRBJ2-1|.|TRBV7-6
TGTGCCAGCAGCTTAGGAGGGAGGGGTACACACGGTGAGCAGTTCTTC
CASSLGGRGTHGEQFF
>.|TRBJ2-7|.|TRBV3-1/TRBV3-2
TGTGCCAGCAGTGCGACAATGAGCTCCTACGAGCAGTACTTC
CASSATMSSYEQYF
>TRBD1|TRBJ1-2|.|TRBV5-8
TGTGCCAGCAGCTTGGGGGACAGGGTGTATGGCTACACCTTC
CASSLGDRVYGYTF
>.|TRBJ2-7|.|TRBV5-1
TGCGCCAGCAGCGCCTACAGCTCCGAGCAGTACTTC
CASSAYSSEQYF